This T cell receptor beta chain emerged from a study of cytomegalovirus exposure and HLA in healthy donors. Study overall: Across roughly 400 genotyped donors, around 80% landed in the Caucasian-associated ancestry cluster. General study points: Through in vitro validation, a few CMV-associated chains were shown to be specific for CMV antigens. A later analysis found that most CMV-associated TCR beta chains appeared HLA-restricted. Some TCR beta chains (more than 150 of them) were listed as cytomegalovirus-associated.

With V trimmed by 4 bases and J by 0 bases, 7 bases remained unmatched. This CDR3 spans 15 amino acids. Looked up from germline, CDR1 is SGHNT and CDR2 is YYREEE (reference sequence). PCR involved 60 Vbeta and 13 Jbeta primers. Using immunoSEQ multiplex PCR, the repertoire was profiled, and TCRdb retains in-frame clones only, with some absent. The profile covers over 95,000 clones, with about 70% appearing a single time and approximately 12% taken by the ten largest. In regard to this clone: Its antigen is undetermined.

The V call is TRBV5-4, the J call TRBJ2-7, with 7 bases fitting TRBD1. Sequenced: PBMCs. The TCR was taken from a woman between 40 and 55 years old in good health and CMV-seropositive. The chain's CDR3 is CASSNRDRLSYEQYF. The DNA for the CDR3 is TGTGCCAGCAGCAATCGGGACAGACTCTCCTACGAGCAGTACTTC.